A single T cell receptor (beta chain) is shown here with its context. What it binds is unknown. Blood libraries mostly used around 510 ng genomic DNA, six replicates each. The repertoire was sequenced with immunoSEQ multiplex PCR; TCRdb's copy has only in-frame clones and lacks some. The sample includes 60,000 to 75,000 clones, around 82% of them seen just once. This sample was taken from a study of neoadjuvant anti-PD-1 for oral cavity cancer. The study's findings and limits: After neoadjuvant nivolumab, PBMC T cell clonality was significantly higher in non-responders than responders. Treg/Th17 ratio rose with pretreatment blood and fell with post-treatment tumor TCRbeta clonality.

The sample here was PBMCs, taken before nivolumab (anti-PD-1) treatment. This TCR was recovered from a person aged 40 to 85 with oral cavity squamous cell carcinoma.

The CDR3 nucleotides are TGTGCCAGCAGTTATACAGGGGGCACTGAAGCTTTCTTT. It codes for CASSYTGGTEAFF. The rearrangement uses TRBV6-5 and TRBJ1-1; 8 bases line up with TRBD1. In germline, CDR1 is MNHEY, CDR2 SVGAGI. V lost 3 bases and J lost 4; bases outside the gene matches: 1. The CDR3 totals 13 residues.